This entry lists 21 T cell receptor beta chains sequenced from one sample in a study of blood T cells in healthy people across ages. A second PCR, run for about 6 to 11 cycles, used a sample-barcoded 5' primer plus a J-beta primer mix. TCRdb independently ran MiXCR on the 5' RACE reads; one entry per CDR3 protein. The sample has around 900,000 distinct CDR3 sequences; more than 25% are singletons. Sequenced: blood. The receptors come from an elderly woman in good health.

This clonotype was seen only a few times. One base away lies a much larger clone, so this may be a sequencing read error. V and J are TRBV28 and TRBJ2-5, with 9 bases lining up with TRBD2. TRBJ2-7 explains the end of the DNA better; the J call may be wrong. From germline, CDR1 is MDHEN and CDR2 SYDVKM. This CDR3 is built from 16 residues. The CDR3 coding sequence is TGTGCCAGCAGTTTCGGGCTAGCGGGGCTTACCTGCGAGCAGTACTTC. This translates into CASSFGLAGLTCEQYF.

This clonotype was detected ten times or more. The chain recombines TRBV11-2 with TRBJ2-7, with 11 bases identical to TRBD2. The germline V gene encodes CDR1 SGHAT and CDR2 FQNNGV. The CDR3 sequence is 15 residues long. J lost 1 base, V lost 4 bases, and 3 bases had no gene match. DNA of the CDR3: TGTGCCAGCAGCTCCTCTAGCGGGGGGTCCTACGAGCAGTACTTC. This sequence encodes CASSSSSGGSYEQYF.

The chain couples TRBV20-1 to TRBJ2-2, with D possibly TRBD2 on 5 matching bases. Trimming cost V 0 bases and J 9 bases, with 14 bases left between them. The CDR3 has 14 amino acids. The V gene's germline CDR1 is DFQATT and CDR2 SNEGSKA (reference sequence). In DNA, the CDR3 is TGCAGTGCTAGAGATACCCGGACTGTGAGGGAGCTGTTTTTT. This encodes CSARDTRTVRELFF.

Details on this clonotype: A read error is possible here, since a much larger clone lies one base away. This chain connects TRBV15 to TRBJ2-5; tentatively, D is TRBD2 (6 bases). The CDR3 totals 14 residues. V was clipped by 0 bases and J by 4 bases, with 9 bases between them. CDR1 is LNHNV, CDR2 YYDKDF, per germline (reference sequence). CDR3 loop: CATSRDAGGETQYF. CDR3 bases: TGTGCCACCAGCAGAGATGCCGGGGGAGAGACCCAGTACTTC.

This clonotype was observed many times. This chain uses TRBV5-5 with TRBJ2-7; 7 bases map to TRBD1. Germline V gene sequence: CDR1 SGHKS, CDR2 YYEKEE (reference sequence). V was pared by 4 bases and J by 5 bases, with 12 bases of the junction left unmatched. The CDR3 has 15 residues. The CDR3 here is CASSLGQGVENEQYF. The CDR3 DNA sequence: TGTGCCAGCAGCCTCGGGCAGGGGGTAGAAAACGAGCAGTACTTC.

V gene TRBV6-6 combines with J gene TRBJ1-1; TRBD1 might be the D (6 bases). This CDR3 contains 12 residues. Germline loops: CDR1 MNHNY, CDR2 SVGAGI (reference sequence). V was cut by 5 bases and J by 6 bases, with 10 bases left in between. The CDR3 DNA follows: TGTGCCAGCAGTCCCAGGGGATCTGAAGCTTTCTTT. It codes for CASSPRGSEAFF.

This clonotype was seen at least ten times. The chain links TRBV4-1 to TRBJ1-2; D not resolved. The V end lost 1 base, the J end lost 1 base, and 7 bases lay between the germline ends. This CDR3 has 14 residues. Germline-derived CDR1 and CDR2 are MGHRA and YSYEKL. CDR3 amino acids: CASSQGRDNYGYTF. The CDR3, as DNA: TGCGCCAGCAGCCAAGGGCGGGATAACTATGGCTACACCTTC.

This clonotype was detected a few times. This rearrangement joins TRBV7-2 to TRBJ1-6, with D unresolved. The CDR3 runs 15 residues. Trimming removed 1 base from V and 7 bases from J, with 11 bases in between. Germline CDR1 SGHTA, CDR2 FQGNSA. The CDR3 sequence is CASSLVPGLNSPLHF. The CDR3 bases are TGTGCCAGCAGCTTAGTACCCGGGCTCAATTCACCCCTCCACTTT.

On this clonotype itself: This may be a read error: a much more frequent sequence differs by one nucleotide. The V and J genes are TRBV5-5 and TRBJ1-2; 7 bases are shared with TRBD1. Per the germline V gene, CDR1 is SGHKS and CDR2 is YYEKEE (reference sequence). V lost 0 bases, J lost 3 bases, and 5 bases stayed unmatched. The CDR3 is made up of 15 amino acids. CDR3 sequence: CASSLVGGVHYGYTF. Written as DNA, the CDR3 is TGTGCCAGCAGCTTGGTAGGGGGCGTGCACTATGGCTACACCTTC.

In its sample, this clonotype was seen many times. J is TRBJ2-7 and V is TRBV12-3 or TRBV12-4; 9 bases align to TRBD1. The CDR3 consists of 13 residues. V was pared by 5 bases and J by 3 bases, with 2 bases of the junction left unmatched. The CDR3 here is CASSGQGNYEQYF. The CDR3 nucleotides are TGTGCCAGCAGTGGACAGGGGAACTACGAGCAGTACTTC.

This clonotype has ten or more counts. The chain employs TRBV12-3 or TRBV12-4 and TRBJ1-5, with 8 bases identical to TRBD1. This CDR3 has 15 residues. V gave up 6 bases and J gave up 2 bases; unmatched junction bases: 6. CDR3: CASSEDRGGNQPQHF. DNA for the CDR3: TGTGCCAGCAGCGAAGACAGGGGCGGCAATCAGCCCCAGCATTTT.

This clonotype was picked up many times. This chain links TRBV7-2 with TRBJ2-3; tentatively, D is TRBD2 (6 bases). Per germline, CDR1 SGHTA and CDR2 FQGNSA. V was shortened by 0 bases and J by 8 bases, with 18 bases between the two germline ends. This CDR3 spans 16 amino acids. CDR3 region: CASSLASLAGTSTQYF. In DNA, the CDR3 is TGTGCCAGCAGCTTAGCTTCTCTCGCGGGGACGAGTACGCAGTATTTT.

Concerning this clonotype itself: Since a much larger clone is just one base distant, this may be a read error. The chain is built from TRBV29-1 and TRBJ1-2; TRBD1 might be the D (5 bases). The CDR3 has 13 residues. Germline lookup yields CDR1 SQVTM and CDR2 ANQGSEA. DNA for the CDR3: TGCAGCATTGAACTGGGGCATGACTATGGCTACACCTTC. As protein: CSIELGHDYGYTF.

With regard to this clonotype: This may come from a read error, since a much larger clone is one base off. The chain couples TRBV6-2 or TRBV6-3 to TRBJ2-1, with TRBD2 identical over 11 bases. The CDR3 length is 14 residues. The germline gives CDR1 MNHEY, CDR2 SVGEGT. V gave up 5 bases and J gave up 13 bases; unmatched junction bases: 10. The CDR3 loop is CASSRTSGQETQFF. As DNA, the CDR3 is TGTGCCAGCAGTCGGACTAGCGGGCAAGAGACCCAGTTCTTC.

A note on this clonotype: This may stem from a read error, because a much larger clone lies one nucleotide away. This chain connects TRBV7-2 to TRBJ2-3, with D possibly TRBD2 on 5 matching bases. Germline CDR1 SGHTA, CDR2 FQGNSA. This CDR3 is built from 14 residues. Trimming stripped 6 bases from V and 5 bases from J, with 15 bases between. CDR3 loop: CASSLGGPGDTQYF. As DNA, the CDR3 is TGTGCCAGCAGTTTGGGCGGGCCCGGAGATACGCAGTATTTT.

Only a few counts were recorded for this clonotype. This rearrangement joins TRBV7-8 to TRBJ2-2; weak D call: TRBD1 (5 bases). The CDR3 spans 14 residues. V was clipped by 5 bases and J by 4 bases, with 11 bases between them. Germline loops: CDR1 SGHVS, CDR2 FQNEAQ. DNA of the CDR3: TGTGCCAGCAGCCCCGACAGTTCCACCGGGGAGCTGTTTTTT. This codes for CASSPDSSTGELFF.

In its sample, this clonotype was seen many times. This chain uses TRBV7-2 with TRBJ2-1; maybe TRBD1 (5 bases). The CDR3 is 17 amino acids. The germline V and J ends were trimmed by 0 bases and 1 base, with 13 bases remaining between them. Germline-derived CDR1 and CDR2 are SGHTA and FQGNSA. CDR3 protein: CASSLAQGQISYNEQFF. CDR3 bases: TGTGCCAGCAGCTTAGCGCAGGGCCAGATTTCCTACAATGAGCAGTTCTTC. The whole variable domain, filled in from reference TRBV7-2 and TRBJ2-1, reads GAGVSQSPSNKVTEKGKDVELRCDPISGHTALYWYRQSLGQGLEFLIYFQGNSAPDKSGLPSDRFSAERTGGSVSTLTIQRTQQEDSAVYLCASSLAQGQISYNEQFFGPGTRLTVL.

This clonotype has a count of ten or more. Here the CDR3 DNA reads TGTGCCAGCCGGAGAACGGGGCGGGGTTGGGCAGATACGCAGTATTTT. Protein sequence: CASRRTGRGWADTQYF. The rearrangement uses TRBV7-2 and TRBJ2-3; maybe TRBD2 (6 bases). The length of the CDR3 is 16 residues. V was pared by 8 bases and J by 4 bases, with 22 bases between. Germline V CDR1 and CDR2: SGHTA, FQGNSA.

Only one count was recorded for this clonotype. This may stem from a read error, because a much larger clone lies one nucleotide away. V and J are TRBV6-1 and TRBJ2-1; 8 bases line up with TRBD2. This CDR3 region has 17 residues. CDR1 is MNHNS and CDR2 is SASEGT in the germline V gene. CDR3 amino acids: CASRVGGASSSYNGQFF. In DNA, the CDR3 is TGTGCCAGCAGGGTCGGGGGGGCTTCGAGCTCCTACAATGGGCAGTTCTTC.

This clonotype was recorded at least ten times. The J gene is TRBJ2-7, the V gene TRBV6-2 or TRBV6-3; tentative D call: TRBD2 (5 bases). Germline assignment: CDR1 MNHEY and CDR2 SVGEGT. The CDR3 has 15 residues. V lost 0 bases, J lost 3 bases, and 12 bases lay in between. The CDR3 DNA sequence: TGTGCCAGCAGTTACTCAACTGGACTCGACTACGAGCAGTACTTC. Its translation: CASSYSTGLDYEQYF.

This clonotype was observed at least ten times. The rearrangement uses TRBV20-1 and TRBJ2-1, with 9 bases fitting TRBD2. V dropped 6 bases and J dropped 3; count of bases not matched to a gene: 9. Per the germline V gene, CDR1 is DFQATT and CDR2 is SNEGSKA (reference sequence). CDR3 size: 15 residues. In DNA form, the CDR3 reads TGCAGTGCCAAGGGAGCGGGGGGCCACTACAATGAGCAGTTCTTC. Translated: CSAKGAGGHYNEQFF.